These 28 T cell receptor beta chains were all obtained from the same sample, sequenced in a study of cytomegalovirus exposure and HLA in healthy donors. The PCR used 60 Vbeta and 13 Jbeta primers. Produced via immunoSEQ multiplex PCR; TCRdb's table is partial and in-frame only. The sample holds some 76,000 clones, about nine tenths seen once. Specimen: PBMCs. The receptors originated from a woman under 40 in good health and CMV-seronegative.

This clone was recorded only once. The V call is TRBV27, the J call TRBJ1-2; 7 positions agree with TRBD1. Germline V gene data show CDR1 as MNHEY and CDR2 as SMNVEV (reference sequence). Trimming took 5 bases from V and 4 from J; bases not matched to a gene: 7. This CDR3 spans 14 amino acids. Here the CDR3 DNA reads TGTGCCAGCAGTACTATGACAGGGAGCTATGGCTACACCTTC. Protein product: CASSTMTGSYGYTF.

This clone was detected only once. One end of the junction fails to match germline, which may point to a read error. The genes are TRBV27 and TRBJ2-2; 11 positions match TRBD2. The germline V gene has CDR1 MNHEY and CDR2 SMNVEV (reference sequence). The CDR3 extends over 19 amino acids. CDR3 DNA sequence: TGTGCCAGCAATCCCGAGGGGCTAGCGGGGGGAATAGGGCACCGGGGAGCTGTTTTT. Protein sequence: CASNPEGLAGGIGHRGAVF.

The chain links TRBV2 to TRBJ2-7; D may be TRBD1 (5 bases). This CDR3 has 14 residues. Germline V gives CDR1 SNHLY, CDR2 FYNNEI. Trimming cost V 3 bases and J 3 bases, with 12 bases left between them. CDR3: CASSEQGEYYEQYF. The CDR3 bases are TGTGCCAGCAGTGAGCAGGGTGAATACTACGAGCAGTACTTC.

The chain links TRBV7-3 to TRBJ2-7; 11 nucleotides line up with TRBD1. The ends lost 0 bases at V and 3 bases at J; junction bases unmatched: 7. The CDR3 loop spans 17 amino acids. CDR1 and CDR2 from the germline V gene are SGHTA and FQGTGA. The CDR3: CASSLTGGTGGNYEQYF. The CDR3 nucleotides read TGTGCCAGCAGCTTAACAGGCGGGACAGGGGGAAACTACGAGCAGTACTTC.

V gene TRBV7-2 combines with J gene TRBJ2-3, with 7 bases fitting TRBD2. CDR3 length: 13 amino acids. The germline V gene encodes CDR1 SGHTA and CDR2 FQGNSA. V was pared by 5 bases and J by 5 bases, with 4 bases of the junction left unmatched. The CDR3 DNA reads TGTGCCAGCAGCCTTCGGGAGGTAGATACGCAGTATTTT. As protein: CASSLREVDTQYF.

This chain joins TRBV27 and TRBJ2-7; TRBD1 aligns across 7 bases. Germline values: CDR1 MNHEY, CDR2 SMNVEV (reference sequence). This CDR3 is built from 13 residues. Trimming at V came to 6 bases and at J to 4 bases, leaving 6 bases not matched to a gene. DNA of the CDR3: TGTGCCAGCAGGACGACAGGGAGTTACGAGCAGTACTTC. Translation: CASRTTGSYEQYF.

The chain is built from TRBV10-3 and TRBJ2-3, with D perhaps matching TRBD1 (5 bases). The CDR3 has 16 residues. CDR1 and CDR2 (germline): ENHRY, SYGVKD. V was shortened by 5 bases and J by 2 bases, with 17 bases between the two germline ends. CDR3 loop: CAISLLKDTHTDTQYF. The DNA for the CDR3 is TGTGCCATCAGTTTGTTGAAGGACACACACACAGATACGCAGTATTTT.

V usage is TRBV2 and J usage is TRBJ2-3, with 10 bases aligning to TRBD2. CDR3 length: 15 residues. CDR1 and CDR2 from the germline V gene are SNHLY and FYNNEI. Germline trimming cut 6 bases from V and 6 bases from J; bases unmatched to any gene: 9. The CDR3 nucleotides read TGTGCCAGCAGCGTAGCGGGAGGCAGCTTCGATACGCAGTATTTT. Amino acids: CASSVAGGSFDTQYF.

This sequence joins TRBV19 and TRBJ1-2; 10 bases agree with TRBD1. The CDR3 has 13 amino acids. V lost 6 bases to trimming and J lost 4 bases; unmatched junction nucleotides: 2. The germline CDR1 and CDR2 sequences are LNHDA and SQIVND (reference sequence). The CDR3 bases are TGTGCCAGTAGAGGACAGGGGGGCTATGGCTACACCTTC. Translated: CASRGQGGYGYTF.

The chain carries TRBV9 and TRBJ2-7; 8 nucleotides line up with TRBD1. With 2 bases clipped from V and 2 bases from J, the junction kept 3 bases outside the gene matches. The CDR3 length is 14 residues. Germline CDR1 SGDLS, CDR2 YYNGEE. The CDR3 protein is CASSVGTGTYEQYF. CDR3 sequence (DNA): TGTGCCAGCAGCGTGGGGACAGGAACCTACGAGCAGTACTTC.

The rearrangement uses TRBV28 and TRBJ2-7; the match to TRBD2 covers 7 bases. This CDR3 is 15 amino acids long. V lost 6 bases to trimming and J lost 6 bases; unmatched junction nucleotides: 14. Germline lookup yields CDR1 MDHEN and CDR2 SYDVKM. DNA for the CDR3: TGTGCCAGCAGCTTCGCGGTGGCGGGAGCAGGCGAGCAGTACTTC. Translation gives CASSFAVAGAGEQYF.

Written as DNA, the CDR3 is TGTGCCAGCAAGGAGAGCGGCTACAATGAGCAGTTCTTC. Translation gives CASKESGYNEQFF. The chain recombines TRBV2 with TRBJ2-1; perhaps TRBD2 as D (5 bases). Germline V gene data show CDR1 as SNHLY and CDR2 as FYNNEI. Between the trimmed V and J ends, which lost 7 bases and 3 bases, there was a span of 10 bases. This CDR3 has 13 residues.

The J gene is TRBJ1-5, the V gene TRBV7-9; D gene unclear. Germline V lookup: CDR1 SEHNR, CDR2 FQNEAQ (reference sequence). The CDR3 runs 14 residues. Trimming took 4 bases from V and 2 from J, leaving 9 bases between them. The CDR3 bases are TGTGCCAGCAGCTCCTCCACGGGCAATCAGCCCCAGCATTTT. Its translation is CASSSSTGNQPQHF.

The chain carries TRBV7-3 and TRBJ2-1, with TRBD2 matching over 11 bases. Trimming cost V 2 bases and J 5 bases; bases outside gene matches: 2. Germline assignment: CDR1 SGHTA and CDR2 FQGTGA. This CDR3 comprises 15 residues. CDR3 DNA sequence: TGTGCCAGCAGCTTATGGGGACTAGCGGACAATGAGCAGTTCTTC. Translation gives CASSLWGLADNEQFF.

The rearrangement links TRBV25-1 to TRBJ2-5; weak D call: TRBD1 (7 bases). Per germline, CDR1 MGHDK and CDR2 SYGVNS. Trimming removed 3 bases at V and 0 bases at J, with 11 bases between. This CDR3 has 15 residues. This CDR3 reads CASSERDSHQETQYF. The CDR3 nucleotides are TGTGCCAGCAGTGAGCGGGACAGTCACCAAGAGACCCAGTACTTC.

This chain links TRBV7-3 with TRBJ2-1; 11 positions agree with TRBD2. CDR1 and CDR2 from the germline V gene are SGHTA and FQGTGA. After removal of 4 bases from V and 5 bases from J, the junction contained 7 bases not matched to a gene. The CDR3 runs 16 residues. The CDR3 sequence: CASSSSGTSGHNEQFF. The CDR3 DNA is TGTGCCAGCAGCTCCTCCGGGACTAGCGGACACAATGAGCAGTTCTTC.

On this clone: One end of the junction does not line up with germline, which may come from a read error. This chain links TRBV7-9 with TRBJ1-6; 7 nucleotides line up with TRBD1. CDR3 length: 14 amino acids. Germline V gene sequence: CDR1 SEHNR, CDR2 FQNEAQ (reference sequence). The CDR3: CASSLAEVDRSLHF. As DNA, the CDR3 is TGTGCCAGCAGCCTAGCCGAAGTGGACAGGTCCCTCCACTTT.

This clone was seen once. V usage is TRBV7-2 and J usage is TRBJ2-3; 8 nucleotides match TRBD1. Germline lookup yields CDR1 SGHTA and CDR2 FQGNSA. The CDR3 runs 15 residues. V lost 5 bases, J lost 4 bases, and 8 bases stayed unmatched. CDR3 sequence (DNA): TGTGCCAGCAGCCTGGACAGGGTGAAGGCAGATACGCAGTATTTT. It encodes CASSLDRVKADTQYF.

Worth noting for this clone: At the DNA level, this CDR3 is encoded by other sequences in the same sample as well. The CDR3 sequence: CASSLAVPGLAGGETQYF. DNA for the CDR3: TGCGCCAGCAGCTTGGCCGTGCCGGGACTAGCGGGAGGCGAGACCCAGTACTTC. V usage is TRBV5-1 and J usage is TRBJ2-5, with 15 bases aligning to TRBD2. From germline, CDR1 is SGHRS and CDR2 YFSETQ. The V and J ends lost 0 bases and 5 bases, in that order; junction bases with no gene match: 8. This CDR3 contains 18 residues.

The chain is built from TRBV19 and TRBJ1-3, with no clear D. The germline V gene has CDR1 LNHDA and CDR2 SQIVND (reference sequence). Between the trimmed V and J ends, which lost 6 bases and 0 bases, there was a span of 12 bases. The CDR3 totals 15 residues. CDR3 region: CASRTTTASGNTIYF. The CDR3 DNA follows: TGTGCCAGTAGGACGACAACAGCCTCTGGAAACACCATATATTTT.

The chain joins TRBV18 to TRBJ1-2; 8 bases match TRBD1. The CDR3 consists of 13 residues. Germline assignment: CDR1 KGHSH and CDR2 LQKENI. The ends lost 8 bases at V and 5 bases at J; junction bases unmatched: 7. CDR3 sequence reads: CASRQGRVYGYTF. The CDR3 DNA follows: TGTGCCAGCCGACAGGGGAGGGTGTATGGCTACACCTTC.

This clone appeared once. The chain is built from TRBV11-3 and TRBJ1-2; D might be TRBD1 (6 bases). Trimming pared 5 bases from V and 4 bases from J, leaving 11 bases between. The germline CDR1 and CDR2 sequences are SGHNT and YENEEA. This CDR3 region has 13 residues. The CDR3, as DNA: TGTGCCAGCAGCACTGACAGGACCTATGGCTACACCTTC. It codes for CASSTDRTYGYTF.

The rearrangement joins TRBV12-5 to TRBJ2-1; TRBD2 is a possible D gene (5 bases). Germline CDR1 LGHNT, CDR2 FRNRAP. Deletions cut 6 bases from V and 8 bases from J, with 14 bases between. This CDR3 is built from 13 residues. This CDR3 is CASGPREGYEQFF. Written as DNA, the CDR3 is TGTGCTAGTGGGCCTCGAGAGGGCTATGAGCAGTTCTTC.

CDR3 sequence (DNA): TGTGCCAGCAGCCCGTCCGGGACTATGAACACCGGGGAGCTGTTTTTT. As protein: CASSPSGTMNTGELFF. The J gene is TRBJ2-2, the V gene TRBV7-3, with 7 bases matching TRBD2. Germline CDR1 and CDR2: SGHTA and FQGTGA. J gave up 1 base and V 5 bases, and 7 bases lay outside the gene matches. The CDR3 has 16 amino acids. Full variable domain (missing parts from reference TRBV7-3 and TRBJ2-2): GAGVSQTPSNKVTEKGKYVELRCDPISGHTALYWYRQSLGQGPEFLIYFQGTGAADDSGLPNDRFFAVRPEGSVSTLKIQRTERGDSAVYLCASSPSGTMNTGELFFGEGSRLTVL.

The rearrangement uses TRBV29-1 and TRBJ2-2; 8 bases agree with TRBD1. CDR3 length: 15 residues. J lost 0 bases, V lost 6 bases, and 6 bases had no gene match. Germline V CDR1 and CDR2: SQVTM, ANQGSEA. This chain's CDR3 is CSVGGGQANTGELFF. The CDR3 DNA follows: TGCAGCGTCGGAGGGGGACAGGCGAACACCGGGGAGCTGTTTTTT.

The CDR3 DNA is TGTGCCAGCAGCCTAGGGAGGGGGGGAGAGCAGTTCTTC. Residues: CASSLGRGGEQFF. The chain carries TRBV7-8 and TRBJ2-1, with TRBD2 as a possible D gene (7 bases). Germline CDR1 reads SGHVS; CDR2 reads FQNEAQ. The V and J ends lost 5 bases and 10 bases respectively, with 15 bases between them. The CDR3 extends over 13 amino acids.

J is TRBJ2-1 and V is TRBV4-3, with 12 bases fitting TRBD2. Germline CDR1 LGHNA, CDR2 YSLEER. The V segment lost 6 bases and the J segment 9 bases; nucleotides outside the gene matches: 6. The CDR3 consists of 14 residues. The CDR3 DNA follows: TGCGCCAGCAGGCTAGCGGGAGGGTCTGGTGAGCAGTTCTTC. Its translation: CASRLAGGSGEQFF.

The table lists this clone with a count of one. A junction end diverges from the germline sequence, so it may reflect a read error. CDR3: CASRGTSGRHFF. The CDR3 nucleotides read TGTGCCAGCAGAGGGACTAGCGGACGTCACTTTTTC. The rearrangement uses TRBV7-9 and TRBJ2-7, with TRBD2 matching 11 bases. Per the germline V gene, CDR1 is SEHNR and CDR2 is FQNEAQ (reference sequence). This CDR3 spans 12 amino acids.